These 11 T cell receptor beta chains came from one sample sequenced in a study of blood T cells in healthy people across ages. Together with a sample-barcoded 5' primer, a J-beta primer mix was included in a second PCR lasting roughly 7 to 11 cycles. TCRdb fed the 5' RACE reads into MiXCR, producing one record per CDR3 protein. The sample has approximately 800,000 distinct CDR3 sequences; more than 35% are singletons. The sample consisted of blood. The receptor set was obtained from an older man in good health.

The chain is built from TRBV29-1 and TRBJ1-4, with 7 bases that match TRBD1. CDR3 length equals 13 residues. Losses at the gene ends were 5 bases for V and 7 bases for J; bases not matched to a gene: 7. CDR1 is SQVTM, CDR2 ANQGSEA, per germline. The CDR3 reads CSVLLRDSEKLFF. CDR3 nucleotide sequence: TGCAGCGTTCTACTCCGGGACAGTGAAAAACTGTTTTTT.

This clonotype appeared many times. The CDR3 protein is CASSPKGETQYF. The CDR3 nucleotides read TGTGCCAGCAGCCCAAAGGGGGAGACCCAGTACTTC. This chain connects TRBV7-2 to TRBJ2-5, with a weak D call TRBD1 (5 bases). The CDR3 has 12 residues. The germline CDR1 and CDR2 sequences are SGHTA and FQGNSA. Trimming cost V 5 bases and J 5 bases, with 9 bases left between them.

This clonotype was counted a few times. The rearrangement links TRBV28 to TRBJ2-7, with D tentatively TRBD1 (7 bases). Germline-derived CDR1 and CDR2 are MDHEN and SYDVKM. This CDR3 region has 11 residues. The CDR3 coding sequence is TGTGCATCAGGGGGGAATTACGAGCAGTACTTC. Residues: CASGGNYEQYF.

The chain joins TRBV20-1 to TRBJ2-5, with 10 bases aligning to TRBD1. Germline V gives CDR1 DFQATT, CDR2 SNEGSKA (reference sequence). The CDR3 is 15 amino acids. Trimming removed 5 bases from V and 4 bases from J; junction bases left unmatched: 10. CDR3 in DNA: TGCAGTGCTGTACCGGGACAGGGGAAGGGAGAGACCCAGTACTTC. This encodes CSAVPGQGKGETQYF.

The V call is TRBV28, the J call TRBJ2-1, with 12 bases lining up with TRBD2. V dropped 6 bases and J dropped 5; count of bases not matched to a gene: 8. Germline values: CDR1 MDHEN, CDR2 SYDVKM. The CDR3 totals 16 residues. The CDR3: CASRGLAGASHNEQFF. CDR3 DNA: TGTGCCAGCAGGGGACTAGCGGGCGCTTCCCACAATGAGCAGTTCTTC.

The DNA of the CDR3 is TGCGCCAGCAGCACACCGGGACAGCCCTTCCAAGAGACCCAGTTCTTC. Amino acids: CASSTPGQPFQETQFF. The genes are TRBV5-1 and TRBJ2-1; 7 bases are a match to TRBD1. J gave up 13 bases and V 4 bases, and 20 bases lay outside the gene matches. CDR3 length: 16 residues. Germline V CDR1 and CDR2: SGHRS, YFSETQ.

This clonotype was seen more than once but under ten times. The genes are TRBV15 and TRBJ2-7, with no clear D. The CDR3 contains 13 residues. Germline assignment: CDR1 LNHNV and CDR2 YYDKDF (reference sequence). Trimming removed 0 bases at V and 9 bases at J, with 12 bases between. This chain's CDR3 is CATSRERLSVQYF. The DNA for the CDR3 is TGTGCCACCAGCAGAGAGCGCTTGTCTGTGCAGTACTTC. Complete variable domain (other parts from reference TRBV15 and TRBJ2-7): DAMVIQNPRYQVTQFGKPVTLSCSQTLNHNVMYWYQQKSSQAPKLLFHYYDKDFNNEADTPDNFQSRRPNTSFCFLDIRSPGLGDTAMYLCATSRERLSVQYFGPGTRLTVT.

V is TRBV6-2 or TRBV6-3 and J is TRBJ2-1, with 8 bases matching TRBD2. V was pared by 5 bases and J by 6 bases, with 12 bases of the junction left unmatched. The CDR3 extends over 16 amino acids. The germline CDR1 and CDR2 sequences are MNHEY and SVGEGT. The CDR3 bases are TGTGCCAGCAGTCCCCGAGCGGGAGCCAAGAGCAATGAGCAGTTCTTC. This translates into CASSPRAGAKSNEQFF.

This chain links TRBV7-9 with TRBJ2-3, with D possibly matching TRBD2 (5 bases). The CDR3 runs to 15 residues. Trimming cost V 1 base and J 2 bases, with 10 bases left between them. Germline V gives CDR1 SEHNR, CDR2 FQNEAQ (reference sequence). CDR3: CASSLGGVLTDTQYF. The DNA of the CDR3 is TGTGCCAGCAGCTTAGGGGGAGTGCTCACAGATACGCAGTATTTT.

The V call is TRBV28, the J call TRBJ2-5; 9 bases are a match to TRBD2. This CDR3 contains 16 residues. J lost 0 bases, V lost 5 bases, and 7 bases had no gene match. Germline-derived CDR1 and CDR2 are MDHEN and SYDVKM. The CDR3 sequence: CASSALAGDDQETQYF. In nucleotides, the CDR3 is TGTGCCAGCAGTGCCTTAGCGGGAGACGACCAAGAGACCCAGTACTTC. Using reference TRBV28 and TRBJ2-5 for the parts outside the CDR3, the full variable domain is DVKVTQSSRYLVKRTGEKVFLECVQDMDHENMFWYRQDPGLGLRLIYFSYDVKMKEKGDIPEGYSVSREKKERFSLILESASTNQTSMYLCASSALAGDDQETQYFGPGTRLLVL.

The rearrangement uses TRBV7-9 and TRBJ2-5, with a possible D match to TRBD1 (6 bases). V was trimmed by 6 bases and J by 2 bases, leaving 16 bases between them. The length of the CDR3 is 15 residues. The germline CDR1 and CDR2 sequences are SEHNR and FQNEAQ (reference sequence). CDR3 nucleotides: TGTGCCAGCAGGAATAACGGACAGAGACAAGAGACCCAGTACTTC. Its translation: CASRNNGQRQETQYF.